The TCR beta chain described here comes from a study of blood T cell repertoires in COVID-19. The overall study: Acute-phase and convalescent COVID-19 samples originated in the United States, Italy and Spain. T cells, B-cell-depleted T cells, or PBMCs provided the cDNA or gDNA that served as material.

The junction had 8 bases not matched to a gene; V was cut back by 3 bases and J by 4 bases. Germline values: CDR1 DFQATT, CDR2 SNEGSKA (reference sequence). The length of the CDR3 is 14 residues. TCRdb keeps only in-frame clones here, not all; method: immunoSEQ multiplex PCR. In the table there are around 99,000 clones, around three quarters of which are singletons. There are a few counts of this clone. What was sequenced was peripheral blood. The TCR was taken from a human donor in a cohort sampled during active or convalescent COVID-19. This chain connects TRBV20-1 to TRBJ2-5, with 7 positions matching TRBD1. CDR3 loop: CSASGTVKVETQYF. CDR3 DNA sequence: TGCAGTGCTAGTGGGACAGTCAAGGTAGAGACCCAGTACTTC.